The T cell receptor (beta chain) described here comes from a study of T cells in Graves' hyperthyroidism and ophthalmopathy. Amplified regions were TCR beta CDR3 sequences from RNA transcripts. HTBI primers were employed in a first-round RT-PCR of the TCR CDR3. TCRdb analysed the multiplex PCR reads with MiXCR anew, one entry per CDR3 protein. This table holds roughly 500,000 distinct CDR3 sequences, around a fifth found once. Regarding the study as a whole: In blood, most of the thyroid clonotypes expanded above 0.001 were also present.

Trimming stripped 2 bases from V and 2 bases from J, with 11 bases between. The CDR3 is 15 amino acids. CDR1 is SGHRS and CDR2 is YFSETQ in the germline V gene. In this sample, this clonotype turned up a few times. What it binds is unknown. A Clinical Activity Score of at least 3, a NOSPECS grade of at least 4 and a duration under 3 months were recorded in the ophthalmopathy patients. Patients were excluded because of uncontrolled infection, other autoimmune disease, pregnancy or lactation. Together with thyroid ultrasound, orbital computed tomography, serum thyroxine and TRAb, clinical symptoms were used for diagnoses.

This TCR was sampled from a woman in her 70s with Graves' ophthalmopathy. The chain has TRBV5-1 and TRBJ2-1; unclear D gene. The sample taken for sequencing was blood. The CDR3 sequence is CASSLSRITYNEQFF. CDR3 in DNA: TGCGCCAGCAGCTTAAGTCGGATTACCTACAATGAGCAGTTCTTC.